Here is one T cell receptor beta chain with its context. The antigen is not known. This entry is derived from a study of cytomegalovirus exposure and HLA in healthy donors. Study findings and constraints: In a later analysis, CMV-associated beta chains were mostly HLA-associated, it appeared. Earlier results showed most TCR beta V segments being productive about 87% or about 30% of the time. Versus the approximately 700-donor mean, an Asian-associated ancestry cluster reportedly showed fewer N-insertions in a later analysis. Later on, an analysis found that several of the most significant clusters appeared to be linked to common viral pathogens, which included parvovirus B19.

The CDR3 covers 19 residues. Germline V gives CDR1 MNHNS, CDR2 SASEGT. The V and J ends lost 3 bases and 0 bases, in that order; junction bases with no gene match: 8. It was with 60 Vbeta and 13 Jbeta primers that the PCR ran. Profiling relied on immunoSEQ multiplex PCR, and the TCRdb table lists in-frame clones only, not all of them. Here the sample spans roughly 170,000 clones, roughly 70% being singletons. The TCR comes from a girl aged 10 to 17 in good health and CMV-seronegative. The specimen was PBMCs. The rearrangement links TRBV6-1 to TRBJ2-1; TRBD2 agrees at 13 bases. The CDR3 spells CASSDPTSGGTSSYNEQFF. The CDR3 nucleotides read TGTGCCAGCAGTGACCCGACTAGCGGGGGGACAAGCTCCTACAATGAGCAGTTCTTC.